One sample yielded the 26 T cell receptor beta chains listed below, sequenced in a study of shared clonotypes between healthy human individuals. TCRdb's copy holds only in-frame clones and misses some; the assay was immunoSEQ multiplex PCR. The repertoire holds about 700,000 clones, with 92% as singletons. The naive CD8 fraction comprised CD45RO-negative cells positively selected for CCR7 and excluded terminally differentiated effector memory CD45RA+ cells. Sequencing was performed on naive CD8+ T cells sorted from blood. These receptors were collected from a man aged 30-40 years in good health.

CDR3 region: CASTPEGSHNEQFF. The CDR3 region has the DNA TGTGCCAGCACCCCCGAAGGGTCCCACAATGAGCAGTTCTTC. The V call is TRBV7-9, the J call TRBJ2-1; no firm D call. Germline CDR1 and CDR2: SEHNR and FQNEAQ (reference sequence). This CDR3 region has 14 residues. Trimming removed 7 bases at V and 5 bases at J, with 15 bases between.

As to this clone: Other DNA sequences in this sample translate to the same CDR3. This CDR3 reads CASSLGSPNEQFF. The DNA of the CDR3 is TGTGCCAGCAGCTTAGGGAGCCCCAATGAGCAGTTCTTC. V is TRBV5-6 and J is TRBJ2-1, with D tentatively TRBD2 (5 bases). CDR1 SGHDT and CDR2 YYEEEE come from the germline V gene. Trimming took 2 bases from V and 6 from J, leaving 9 bases between them. The CDR3 spans 13 residues.

The V gene is TRBV7-2, the J gene TRBJ2-1; D ambiguous. Looked up from germline, CDR1 is SGHTA and CDR2 is FQGNSA. This CDR3 is built from 15 residues. Trimming removed 1 base at V and 3 bases at J, with 10 bases between. CDR3 nucleotides: TGTGCCAGCAGCTTAGTCCAGGCTCTCTACAATGAGCAGTTCTTC. Translated: CASSLVQALYNEQFF.

The chain links TRBV5-1 to TRBJ2-3; 8 bases are a match to TRBD1. Per germline, CDR1 SGHRS and CDR2 YFSETQ. The trim removed 3 bases at V and 3 bases at J, leaving 6 bases unmatched. The CDR3 length is 15 residues. This CDR3 reads CASSSRQGATDTQYF. As DNA, the CDR3 is TGCGCCAGCAGCTCAAGGCAGGGGGCAACAGATACGCAGTATTTT.

The chain uses TRBV4-1 and TRBJ1-1; D gene ambiguous. Germline V gene sequence: CDR1 MGHRA, CDR2 YSYEKL. V was trimmed by 3 bases and J by 6 bases, leaving 11 bases between them. The CDR3 contains 13 residues. In nucleotides, the CDR3 is TGCGCCAGCAGCCAGGCACACACTTCTGAAGCTTTCTTT. It codes for CASSQAHTSEAFF.

The chain combines TRBV4-1 with TRBJ1-5, with D unresolved. V was clipped by 1 base and J by 7 bases, with 8 bases between them. This CDR3 has 13 residues. Per germline, CDR1 MGHRA and CDR2 YSYEKL. As DNA, the CDR3 is TGCGCCAGCAGCCAAGGCGTCTTACAGCCCCAGCATTTT. This encodes CASSQGVLQPQHF.

This chain uses TRBV5-6 with TRBJ2-4; D is ambiguous. Germline V CDR1 and CDR2: SGHDT, YYEEEE. The ends were cut back, 4 bases at V and 0 bases at J, with 8 bases in the middle. The CDR3 is 14 amino acids. The CDR3 DNA follows: TGTGCCAGCAGCCAACAGCTAGCCAAAAACATTCAGTACTTC. It yields the protein CASSQQLAKNIQYF.

The rearrangement joins TRBV19 to TRBJ2-4; D possibly corresponds to TRBD1 (5 bases). The CDR3 consists of 13 residues. Germline assignment: CDR1 LNHDA and CDR2 SQIVND (reference sequence). Trimming removed 5 bases at V and 7 bases at J, with 12 bases between. In nucleotides, the CDR3 is TGTGCCAGTAGTCCCAGGGCGCAGAACATTCAGTACTTC. It specifies CASSPRAQNIQYF.

This chain links TRBV11-2 with TRBJ2-7; D call uncertain. The V and J ends lost 5 bases and 3 bases respectively, with 8 bases between them. CDR3 length: 12 amino acids. Germline V gives CDR1 SGHAT, CDR2 FQNNGV. CDR3: CASSPTDYEQYF. As DNA, the CDR3 is TGTGCCAGCAGCCCCACAGACTACGAGCAGTACTTC. The entire variable domain, with the rest obtained from reference TRBV11-2 and TRBJ2-7, is as follows: EAGVAQSPRYKIIEKRQSVAFWCNPISGHATLYWYQQILGQGPKLLIQFQNNGVVDDSQLPKDRFSAERLKGVDSTLKIQPAKLEDSAVYLCASSPTDYEQYFGPGTRLTVT.

The chain is built from TRBV29-1 and TRBJ2-5; D tentatively reads TRBD1 or TRBD2 (5 bases each). The CDR3 runs 14 residues. CDR1 is SQVTM, CDR2 ANQGSEA, per germline. The ends were cut back, 1 base at V and 3 bases at J, with 12 bases in the middle. The CDR3 DNA is TGCAGCGTTGAAGGGGACCGAGCTGAAGAGACCCAGTACTTC. Translation gives CSVEGDRAEETQYF.

The rearrangement joins TRBV28 to TRBJ1-1; D gene unclear. The CDR3 has 15 residues. From germline, CDR1 is MDHEN and CDR2 SYDVKM. V lost 0 bases, J lost 1 base, and 9 bases lay in between. In DNA form, the CDR3 reads TGTGCCAGCAGTTTATGGGTAGGCCGGAACACTGAAGCTTTCTTT. Translating it yields CASSLWVGRNTEAFF.

J is TRBJ1-1 and V is TRBV6-5; 7 nucleotides agree with TRBD1. Germline-derived CDR1 and CDR2 are MNHEY and SVGAGI. CDR3 length: 14 residues. V shed 6 bases, J shed 1 base, and the junction held 5 bases outside the gene matches. The CDR3 coding sequence is TGTGCCAGCAGCCCCGGGACAGCGAACACTGAAGCTTTCTTT. This translates into CASSPGTANTEAFF.

The CDR3 protein is CATSIIAGALDEQFF. CDR3 coding DNA: TGTGCCACCAGCATCATAGCGGGAGCGTTGGATGAGCAGTTCTTC. The chain carries TRBV15 and TRBJ2-1, with 9 bases lining up with TRBD2. CDR1 and CDR2 from the germline V gene are LNHNV and YYDKDF (reference sequence). The CDR3 is made up of 15 amino acids. V was clipped by 4 bases and J by 8 bases; unmatched bases: 9.

This CDR3 is CASSLKGISTSYEQYF. As DNA, the CDR3 is TGTGCCAGCAGCTTGAAAGGGATCTCTACTTCCTACGAGCAGTACTTC. The rearrangement links TRBV7-2 to TRBJ2-7; D not resolved. Looked up from germline, CDR1 is SGHTA and CDR2 is FQGNSA. The CDR3 is 16 amino acids. V lost 3 bases, J lost 1 base, and 16 bases lay in between.

A remark on this clone: A junction end diverges from the germline sequence, so it may reflect a read error. This chain links TRBV7-8 with TRBJ2-7; D is possibly TRBD1 or TRBD2 (5 bases each). CDR1 SGHVS and CDR2 FQNEAQ come from the germline V gene. The length of the CDR3 is 15 residues. CDR3 loop: CASSLANLGAYEQYF. Written as DNA, the CDR3 is TGTGCCAGCAGTTTAGCAAACTTGGGGGCCTACGAGCAGTACTTC.

CDR3 loop: CATSSTRIYEQYF. The CDR3 DNA is TGTGCCACCAGCAGTACTAGGATCTACGAGCAGTACTTC. The chain is built from TRBV15 and TRBJ2-7; perhaps TRBD2 as D (5 bases). This CDR3 comprises 13 residues. Germline V gives CDR1 LNHNV, CDR2 YYDKDF (reference sequence). The V end was cut by 3 bases, the J end by 3 bases, with 9 bases between.

The J gene is TRBJ2-1, the V gene TRBV12-5; D remains ambiguous. The CDR3 contains 15 residues. With 3 bases removed from V and 3 bases from J, the gap between germline ends came to 12 bases. Germline assignment: CDR1 LGHNT and CDR2 FRNRAP. The CDR3 nucleotides are TGTGCTAGTGGTTTCCATACCGCCTTCTACAATGAGCAGTTCTTC. The encoded protein is CASGFHTAFYNEQFF.

The J gene is TRBJ2-5, the V gene TRBV30; 7 bases match TRBD1. Losses at the gene ends were 8 bases for V and 3 bases for J; bases not matched to a gene: 9. This CDR3 spans 13 amino acids. From germline, CDR1 is GTSNPN and CDR2 SVGIG (reference sequence). CDR3 region: CAHSRDSEETQYF. DNA of the CDR3: TGTGCCCATTCCCGGGACAGCGAAGAGACCCAGTACTTC.

This sequence joins TRBV5-6 and TRBJ2-1; 7 bases align to TRBD1. This CDR3 contains 14 residues. Germline V gene data show CDR1 as SGHDT and CDR2 as YYEEEE. J gave up 10 bases and V 6 bases, and 13 bases lay outside the gene matches. CDR3 in amino acids: CASTPTEGATEQFF. In nucleotides, the CDR3 is TGTGCCAGCACCCCAACCGAGGGGGCCACCGAGCAGTTCTTC.

V is TRBV2 and J is TRBJ2-7; no reliable D call. This CDR3 is 13 amino acids long. V lost 7 bases, J lost 0 bases, and 10 bases lay in between. In germline, CDR1 is SNHLY, CDR2 FYNNEI. The DNA of the CDR3 is TGTGCCAGCATCACAGCTAACTCCTACGAGCAGTACTTC. As protein: CASITANSYEQYF.

CDR3 residues: CASSVAPGFDEQFF. The DNA of the CDR3 is TGTGCCAGCAGCGTAGCCCCCGGGTTTGATGAGCAGTTCTTC. V and J are TRBV9 and TRBJ2-1; D unresolved. The ends were cut back, 0 bases at V and 8 bases at J, with 12 bases in the middle. Germline V lookup: CDR1 SGDLS, CDR2 YYNGEE. The CDR3 has 14 amino acids.

The chain links TRBV7-9 to TRBJ1-5; TRBD1 aligns across 10 bases. CDR3 length: 16 amino acids. J gave up 11 bases and V 0 bases, and 10 bases lay outside the gene matches. CDR1 and CDR2 (germline): SEHNR, FQNEAQ (reference sequence). CDR3 nucleotide sequence: TGTGCCAGCAGCTTAGCGCAGGACAGGGGGTTATCGGCCCAGCATTTT. Its protein is CASSLAQDRGLSAQHF. Based on the CDR3 plus reference TRBV7-9 and TRBJ1-5, the full variable domain is DTGVSQNPRHKITKRGQNVTFRCDPISEHNRLYWYRQTLGQGPEFLTYFQNEAQLEKSRLLSDRFSAERPKGSFSTLEIQRTEQGDSAMYLCASSLAQDRGLSAQHFGDGTRLSIL.

V gene TRBV5-1 combines with J gene TRBJ2-5; 9 nucleotides align to TRBD2. V trimming: 4 bases; J trimming: 0 bases; junction bases outside the gene matches: 10. The CDR3 has 17 amino acids. CDR1 is SGHRS and CDR2 is YFSETQ in the germline V gene. CDR3 residues: CASSLDLAGFDQETQYF. The CDR3, as DNA: TGCGCCAGCAGCCTGGATCTAGCGGGATTCGACCAAGAGACCCAGTACTTC.

V gene TRBV4-1 combines with J gene TRBJ2-1; TRBD2 is a possible D gene (6 bases). V was clipped by 3 bases and J by 10 bases, with 13 bases between them. Germline CDR1 and CDR2: MGHRA and YSYEKL. The CDR3 spans 13 residues. The CDR3 DNA sequence: TGCGCCAGCAGCCATCGCCGACTAGACGAGCAGTTCTTC. It translates to CASSHRRLDEQFF.

The chain carries TRBV21-1 and TRBJ2-7; TRBD2 is taken as the D call from the table, unchecked against the DNA. TRBV21-1 is assigned pseudogene status. CDR3 length equals 16 residues. The CDR3 DNA is TGTGCCAGCAGCAGACGGGGTTTTCCCTTTCCCTACGAGCAGTACTTC. The encoded protein is CASSRRGFPFPYEQYF.

This clone appeared a single time. Other DNA sequences in the sample encode the same CDR3. The chain combines TRBV9 with TRBJ2-7, with D unresolved. CDR1 is SGDLS and CDR2 is YYNGEE in the germline V gene. The CDR3 is 14 residues long. V lost 0 bases, J lost 3 bases, and 10 bases lay in between. CDR3 sequence: CASSVVAGDYEQYF. Written as DNA, the CDR3 is TGTGCCAGCAGCGTAGTGGCAGGAGACTACGAGCAGTACTTC.